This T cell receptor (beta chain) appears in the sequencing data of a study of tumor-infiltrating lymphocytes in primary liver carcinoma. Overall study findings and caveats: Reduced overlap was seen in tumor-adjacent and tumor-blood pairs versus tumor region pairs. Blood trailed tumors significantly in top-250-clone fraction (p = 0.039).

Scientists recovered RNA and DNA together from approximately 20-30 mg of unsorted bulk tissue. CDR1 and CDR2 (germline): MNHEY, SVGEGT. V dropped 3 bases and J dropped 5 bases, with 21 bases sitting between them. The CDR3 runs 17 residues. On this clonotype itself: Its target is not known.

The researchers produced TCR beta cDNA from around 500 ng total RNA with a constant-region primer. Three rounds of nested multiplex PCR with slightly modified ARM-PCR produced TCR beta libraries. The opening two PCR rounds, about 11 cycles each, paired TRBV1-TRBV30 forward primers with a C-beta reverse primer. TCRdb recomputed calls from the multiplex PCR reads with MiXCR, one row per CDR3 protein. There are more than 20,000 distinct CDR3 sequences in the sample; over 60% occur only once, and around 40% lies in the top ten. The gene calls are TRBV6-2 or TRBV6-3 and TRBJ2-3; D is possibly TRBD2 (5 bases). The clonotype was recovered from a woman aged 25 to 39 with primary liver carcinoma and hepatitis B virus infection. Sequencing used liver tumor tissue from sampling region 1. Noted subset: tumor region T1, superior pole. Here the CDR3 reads CASSYEVRGLREDTQYF. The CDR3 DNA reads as TGTGCCAGCAGTTATGAGGTGCGCGGACTGAGGGAAGATACGCAGTATTTT.